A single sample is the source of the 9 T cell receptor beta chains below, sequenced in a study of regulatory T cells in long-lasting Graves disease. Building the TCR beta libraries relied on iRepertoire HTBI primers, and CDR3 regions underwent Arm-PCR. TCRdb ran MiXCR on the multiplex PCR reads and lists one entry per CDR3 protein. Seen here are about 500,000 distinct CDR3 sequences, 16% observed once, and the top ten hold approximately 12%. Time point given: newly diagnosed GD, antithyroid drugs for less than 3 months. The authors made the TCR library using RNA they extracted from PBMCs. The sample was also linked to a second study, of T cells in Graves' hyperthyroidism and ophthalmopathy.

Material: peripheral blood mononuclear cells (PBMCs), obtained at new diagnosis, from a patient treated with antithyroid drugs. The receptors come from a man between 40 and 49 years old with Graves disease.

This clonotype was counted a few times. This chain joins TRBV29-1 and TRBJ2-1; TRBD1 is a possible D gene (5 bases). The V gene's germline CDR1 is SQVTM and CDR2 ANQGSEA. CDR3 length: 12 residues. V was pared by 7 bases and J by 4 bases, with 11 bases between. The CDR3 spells CSGSQEYNEQFF. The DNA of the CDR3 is TGCAGCGGTTCACAGGAATACAATGAGCAGTTCTTC.

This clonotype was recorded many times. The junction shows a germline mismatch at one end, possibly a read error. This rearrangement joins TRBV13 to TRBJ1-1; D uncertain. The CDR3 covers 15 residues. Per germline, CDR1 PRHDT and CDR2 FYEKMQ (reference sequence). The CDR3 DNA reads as TGTGCCAGCAGCCTAGGTATCGGGGAGCGGACTGAAGCTTTCTTT. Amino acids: CASSLGIGERTEAFF.

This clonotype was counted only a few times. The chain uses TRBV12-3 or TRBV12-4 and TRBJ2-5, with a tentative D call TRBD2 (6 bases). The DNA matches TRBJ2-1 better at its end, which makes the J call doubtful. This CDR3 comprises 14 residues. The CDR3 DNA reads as TGTGCCAGCAGTTTCTGGGACTTTAACAATGAGCAGTTCTTC. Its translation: CASSFWDFNNEQFF.

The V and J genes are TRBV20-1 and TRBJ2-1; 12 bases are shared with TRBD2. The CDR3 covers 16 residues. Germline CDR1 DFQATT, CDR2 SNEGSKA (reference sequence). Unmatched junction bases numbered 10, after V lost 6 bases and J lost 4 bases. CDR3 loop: CSAKTGTSGSYNEQFF. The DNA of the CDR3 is TGCAGTGCGAAGACCGGGACTAGCGGGTCATACAATGAGCAGTTCTTC.

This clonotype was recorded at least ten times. The DNA for the CDR3 is TGTGCCAGCAGTTACACGGGGCTTTGGGGCACTGAAGCTTTCTTT. This translates into CASSYTGLWGTEAFF. The chain recombines TRBV6-5 with TRBJ1-1; weak D call: TRBD1 (5 bases). Deletions cut 2 bases from V and 4 bases from J, with 14 bases between. Germline V gene data show CDR1 as MNHEY and CDR2 as SVGAGI. The length of the CDR3 is 15 residues.

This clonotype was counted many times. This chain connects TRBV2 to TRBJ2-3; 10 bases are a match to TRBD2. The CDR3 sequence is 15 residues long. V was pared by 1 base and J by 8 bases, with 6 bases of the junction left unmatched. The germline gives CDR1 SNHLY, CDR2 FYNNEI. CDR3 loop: CASSEVPSGSGTQYF. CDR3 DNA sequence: TGTGCCAGCAGTGAAGTCCCTAGCGGGAGTGGTACGCAGTATTTT.

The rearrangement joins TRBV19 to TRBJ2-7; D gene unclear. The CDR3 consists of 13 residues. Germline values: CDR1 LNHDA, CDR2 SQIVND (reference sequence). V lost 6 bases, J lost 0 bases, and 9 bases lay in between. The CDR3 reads CASRALDSYEQYF. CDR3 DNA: TGTGCCAGTAGAGCGCTAGACTCCTACGAGCAGTACTTC.

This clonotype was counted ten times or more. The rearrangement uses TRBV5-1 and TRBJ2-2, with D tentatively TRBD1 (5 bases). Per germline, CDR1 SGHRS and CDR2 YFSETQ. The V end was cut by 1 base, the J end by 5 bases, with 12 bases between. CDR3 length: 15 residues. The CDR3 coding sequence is TGCGCCAGCAGCTTGTTGGGGCGCTTTACCGGGGAGCTGTTTTTT. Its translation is CASSLLGRFTGELFF. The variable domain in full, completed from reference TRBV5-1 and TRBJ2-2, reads KAGVTQTPRYLIKTRGQQVTLSCSPISGHRSVSWYQQTPGQGLQFLFEYFSETQRNKGNFPGRFSGRQFSNSRSEMNVSTLELGDSALYLCASSLLGRFTGELFFGEGSRLTVL.

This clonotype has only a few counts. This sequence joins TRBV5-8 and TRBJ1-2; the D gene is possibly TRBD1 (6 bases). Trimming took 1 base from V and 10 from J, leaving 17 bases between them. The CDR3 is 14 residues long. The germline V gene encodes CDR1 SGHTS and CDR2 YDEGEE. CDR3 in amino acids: CASSLWDKEGVYTF. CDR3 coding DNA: TGTGCCAGCAGCTTGTGGGACAAGGAGGGTGTCTACACCTTC.